These T cell receptor beta chains were read from a single sample in a study of cytomegalovirus exposure and HLA in healthy donors. Sequenced by immunoSEQ multiplex PCR; TCRdb stores in-frame clones only, minus some. The table lists 60,000 or so clones, approximately 75% of them singletons. Sequenced: PBMCs. These receptor sequences come from a woman aged 40 to 50 in good health and CMV-seropositive. Both conserved end residues are trimmed from each CDR3. A D gene is named only where the DNA matches it firmly.

cdr3_length	d_call	v_call	j_call	cdr3_aa
12	TRBD1	TRBV2	TRBJ1-1	ASSIGGQGTEAF
12	-	TRBV4-3	TRBJ1-2	ASSQDTQGGGYT
11	-	TRBV5-1	TRBJ1-1	ASSFAGYTEAF
14	TRBD2	TRBV19	TRBJ2-2	ASSRTSGGNTGELF
12	-	TRBV7-9	TRBJ2-5	ASSLAGGPETQY
10	-	TRBV2	TRBJ1-1	ASRPDRPEAF
12	-	TRBV6-1	TRBJ1-1	ASSGTRTNTEAF
12	-	TRBV18	TRBJ2-5	ASSHTGNQETQY
12	TRBD1	TRBV6-6	TRBJ1-1	ASSRDRGDTEAF
18	-	TRBV4-1	TRBJ2-5	ASSQVTPKLTTGGRETQY
9	-	TRBV6-5	TRBJ2-4	ASTQGSIQY
14	TRBD2	TRBV11-3	TRBJ2-1	ASSPLSGGDYNEQF
11	-	TRBV29-1	TRBJ1-1	SVFGVPNTEAF
13	-	TRBV7-8	TRBJ2-1	ASSLVRGTYNEQF
16	-	TRBV4-1	TRBJ1-5	ASSQGLAGSGLNQSQH
11	-	TRBV10-3	TRBJ1-2	AISDPDGKGAT
12	-	TRBV11-1	TRBJ1-1	ASSLAAGFTEAF
12	TRBD1	TRBV5-1	TRBJ2-1	ASSLQGARNEQF
14	-	TRBV7-6	TRBJ2-3	ASSAFIGRAGDTQY
11	-	TRBV14	TRBJ2-2	ASSQAQHRGAV
13	-	TRBV30	TRBJ2-5	AWSVVLAEAETQY
12	-	TRBV5-4	TRBJ1-1	ASSLVAGNTEAF
13	-	TRBV5-1	TRBJ1-1	ASSFTGPHSGEAF
14	-	TRBV18	TRBJ1-4	ASSPQLQGTNEKLF
12	TRBD1	TRBV6-5	TRBJ1-2	ASSFRDRVYGYT
11	-	TRBV7-2	TRBJ2-7	ASSNGPTYEQY
10	-	TRBV4-1	TRBJ1-2	ASSQAGYGYT
12	-	TRBV5-1	TRBJ1-1	ASSRGTQNTEAF
10	TRBD2	TRBV30	TRBJ2-1	AWSRGDNEQF
13	-	TRBV5-1	TRBJ2-3	ASQSVTTSGDTQY
13	-	TRBV29-1	TRBJ1-5	SVVFSGFNNQPQH
12	TRBD2	TRBV10-3	TRBJ2-3	AISDAGGGDTQY